These T cell receptor beta chains were read from a single sample in a study of shared clonotypes between healthy human individuals. Assay: immunoSEQ multiplex PCR; the TCRdb copy retains only in-frame clones and omits some. The table includes millions of clones, over 90% detected once. Sequencing was carried out using naive CD4+ T cells from PBMCs. The receptors here all came from a man aged 18 to 30 in good health. Some clones in this sample may be carry-over from other donors' samples. The CDR3 runs from the conserved cysteine through the conserved F or W. The D gene is left open where the match is weak. Clone size appears in some rows only: once, few, many, or a class for an expanded clone.

v_gene	j_gene	d_gene	abundance	CDR3nt	CDR3aa
TRBV30	TRBJ1-5	.	.	TGTGCCTGGAGTGTACAGACTCGGGGGGACAATCAGCCCCAGCATTTT	CAWSVQTRGDNQPQHF
TRBV9	TRBJ2-5	TRBD2	.	TGTGCCAGCAGCCGTCCCGGGACTAGCGGGAGGGAAGAGACCCAGTACTTC	CASSRPGTSGREETQYF
TRBV28	TRBJ1-2	TRBD1	.	TGTGCCAGCAGCCCCGGGACAGGGCTCTATGGCTACACCTTC	CASSPGTGLYGYTF
TRBV30	TRBJ1-5	.	few	TGTGCCTGGAGTCCGGGGGTTGGTCAGCCCCAGCATTTT	CAWSPGVGQPQHF
TRBV30	TRBJ2-3	.	.	TGTGCCTGGAGGGGGAGCCCGGGGCCGGTGGAGTATTTT	CAWRGSPGPVEYF
TRBV10-1	TRBJ1-1	.	.	TGCGCCAGCAGTGAGTCAGGGGCGGCGTCCACTGAAGCTTTCTTT	CASSESGAASTEAFF
TRBV27	TRBJ1-3	TRBD1	once	TGTGCCAGCAGTCAGCAGGGGGCCCTTAGTAACACCATATATTTT	CASSQQGALSNTIYF
TRBV4-1	TRBJ2-3	.	.	TGCGCCAGCAGCCAACCGTCCGGGAGCGATACGCAGTATTTT	CASSQPSGSDTQYF
TRBV2	TRBJ1-4	.	few	TGTGCCAGCATAAGGGAGCGGGTTGAGGAAAAACTGTTTTTT	CASIRERVEEKLFF
TRBV5-1	TRBJ2-7	TRBD2	.	TGCGCCAGCAGCTTCACTAGCGGGAGGGCCTCCTACGAGCAGTACTTC	CASSFTSGRASYEQYF
TRBV11-2	TRBJ2-7	.	.	TGTGCCAGCAGCTTAGGTCGCACAGGGGAGGACTTC	CASSLGRTGEDF
TRBV7-8	TRBJ1-2	.	.	TGTGCCAGCAGCTTAGACTGGACACAGTATGGCTACACCTTC	CASSLDWTQYGYTF
TRBV14	TRBJ1-4	.	.	TGTGCCAGCAGCCAAGATCCCCTTCTAGTGCGGGGTGAAAAACTGTTTTTT	CASSQDPLLVRGEKLFF
TRBV28	TRBJ2-2	.	.	TGTGCCAGCAGTTTAGGGGTCCCTTACACCGGGGAGCTGTTTTTT	CASSLGVPYTGELFF
TRBV2	TRBJ1-5	.	few	TGTGCCAGCAGACCGGGACAAAGCAATCAGCCCCAGCATTTT	CASRPGQSNQPQHF
TRBV7-2	TRBJ2-7	.	.	TGTGCCAGCAGCTCCAAAGCCTCCTACGAGCAGTACTTC	CASSSKASYEQYF
TRBV13	TRBJ2-3	TRBD2	.	TGTGCCAGCAGCCCCCTTATTATACGGGAGGGGGAGACAGATACGCAGTATTTT	CASSPLIIREGETDTQYF
TRBV5-6	TRBJ1-1	.	.	TGTGCCAGCAGCTTGGGGGGTTTTGACACTGAAGCTTTCTTT	CASSLGGFDTEAFF
TRBV5-1	TRBJ1-2	.	.	TGCGCCAGCAGCCCCGACATCTATGGCTACACCTTC	CASSPDIYGYTF
TRBV5-1	TRBJ2-1	TRBD2	.	TGCGCCAGCAGCCCGAATCCTAGCGGGTTAGTTGGTGAGCAGTTCTTC	CASSPNPSGLVGEQFF
TRBV11-3	TRBJ2-1	.	.	TGTGCCAGCAGCACGTTTGTTAGGGGGAGGGACTACAATGAGCAGTTCTTC	CASSTFVRGRDYNEQFF
TRBV5-1	TRBJ2-2	.	.	TGCGCCAGCAGCGAGACCCATCGGGTCACCGGGGAGCTGTTTTTT	CASSETHRVTGELFF
TRBV2	TRBJ1-1	.	.	TGTGCCAGCAGGGGCACTGGGGGGCTCACTGAAGCTTTCTTT	CASRGTGGLTEAFF
TRBV19	TRBJ1-5	.	.	TGTGCCAGTAGTATTGGGAGGGACCTCGGACGGCATTTT	CASSIGRDLGRHF
TRBV5-1	TRBJ2-7	TRBD1	.	TGCGCCAGCAGTCCGGCCCCCGGACAGGGGGCATACGAGCAGTACTTC	CASSPAPGQGAYEQYF
TRBV2	TRBJ2-7	.	.	TGTGCCAGCAGTTTATCCAGTTACTCCTACGAGCAGTACTTC	CASSLSSYSYEQYF
TRBV2	TRBJ1-1	.	.	TGTGCCAGCAGTGTGGCGGGACAGAACACTGAAGCTTTCTTT	CASSVAGQNTEAFF
TRBV9	TRBJ2-7	TRBD2	.	TGTGCCAGCAGCGCCGAGACTAGCGGGGGCTACGAGCAGTACTTC	CASSAETSGGYEQYF
TRBV7-3	TRBJ2-3	TRBD2	.	TGTGCCAGCAGCCCCAAGGGCGGGAGGGCCACAGATACGCAGTATTTT	CASSPKGGRATDTQYF
TRBV2	TRBJ1-1	.	few	TGTGCCAGCAGTGATCACAGGGTCACTGAAGCTTTCTTT	CASSDHRVTEAFF
TRBV5-4	TRBJ1-2	.	once	TGTGCCAGCAGCTTGGTCACGGAATACTATGGCTACACCTTC	CASSLVTEYYGYTF
TRBV28	TRBJ1-5	.	.	TGTGCCAGCAGTTTTATAAAGGATCAGCCCCAGCATTTT	CASSFIKDQPQHF
TRBV30	TRBJ1-1	.	few	TGTGCCGAACGTCCGTGGGGATCCACTGAAGCTTTCTTT	CAERPWGSTEAFF
TRBV5-1	TRBJ2-3	TRBD1	.	TGCGCCAGCAGCTTGGCTTTGACAGGGATAACGCCGAACCAGGGTACGCAGTATTTT	CASSLALTGITPNQGTQYF
TRBV10-3	TRBJ1-1	TRBD1	once	TGTGCCATCAGTGAGTTGAGTGGACAGGGCGTAGCTTTCTTT	CAISELSGQGVAFF
TRBV27	TRBJ2-7	.	.	TGTGCCAGCGGTACCACGCGCTACGAGCAGTACTTC	CASGTTRYEQYF
TRBV18	TRBJ2-6	.	.	TGTGCCAGCTCACCACAGGGCCGTCTGTCTGGGGCCAACGTCCTGACTTTC	CASSPQGRLSGANVLTF
TRBV14	TRBJ2-5	TRBD2	.	TGTGCCAGCAGCTTCCTCGACGGGACTAGACATGGTGAGACCCAGTACTTC	CASSFLDGTRHGETQYF
TRBV6-5	TRBJ2-7	.	.	TGTGCCACCAGTGGCAGCCCCGGCAGGGACGAGCAGTACTTC	CATSGSPGRDEQYF
TRBV18	TRBJ2-1	.	once	TGTGCCAGCTCTCCCCAACGACTAGATCAGATTACCCCAAGCTCCTACAATGAGCAGTTCTTC	CASSPQRLDQITPSSYNEQFF
TRBV21-1	TRBJ1-1	.	.	TGTGCCAGCAGCACAATGGCAGGTGAAGCTTTCTTT	CASSTMAGEAFF
TRBV5-1	TRBJ1-2	.	.	TGCGCCAGCAGCTTGAAGGGACAAGGGGACTCGGGCTACACCTTC	CASSLKGQGDSGYTF